The 13 T cell receptor beta chains below come from one sample, sequenced in a study of cytomegalovirus exposure and HLA in healthy donors. Vbeta (60) and Jbeta (13) primers were used in the PCR. Sequencing was performed with immunoSEQ multiplex PCR; in TCRdb, only in-frame clones are kept and a portion is missing. Of about 160,000 clones in the sample, 75% to 90% were seen once. The sequenced sample consisted of PBMCs. These receptors came from a human donor in good health.

This chain connects TRBV6-5 to TRBJ1-1, with D perhaps TRBD1 (6 bases). CDR3 size: 13 residues. The ends were cut back, 8 bases at V and 3 bases at J, with 13 bases in the middle. The V gene's germline CDR1 is MNHEY and CDR2 SVGAGI. CDR3 loop: CASCTGLYTEAFF. The CDR3 nucleotides are TGTGCCAGCTGTACAGGGTTGTACACTGAAGCTTTCTTT.

The chain combines TRBV2 with TRBJ1-6, with D unclear. V lost 6 bases to trimming and J lost 7 bases, with 10 bases between them. CDR1 is SNHLY and CDR2 is FYNNEI in the germline V gene. The CDR3 spans 13 residues. This chain's CDR3 is CASSPGMNSPLHF. In DNA, the CDR3 is TGTGCCAGCAGCCCCGGGATGAATTCACCCCTCCACTTT. Complete variable domain (other parts from reference TRBV2 and TRBJ1-6): EPEVTQTPSHQVTQMGQEVILRCVPISNHLYFYWYRQILGQKVEFLVSFYNNEISEKSEIFDDQFSVERPDGSNFTLKIRSTKLEDSAMYFCASSPGMNSPLHFGNGTRLTVT.

The gene calls are TRBV9 and TRBJ1-3; D call uncertain. Looked up from germline, CDR1 is SGDLS and CDR2 is YYNGEE. CDR3 length equals 13 residues. V was trimmed by 3 bases and J by 0 bases, leaving 4 bases between them. CDR3 in amino acids: CASSAGSGNTIYF. The DNA for the CDR3 is TGTGCCAGCAGCGCAGGCTCTGGAAACACCATATATTTT.

The rearrangement uses TRBV5-6 and TRBJ2-2, with 7 bases lining up with TRBD1. Germline values: CDR1 SGHDT, CDR2 YYEEEE. V lost 5 bases, J lost 7 bases, and 11 bases stayed unmatched. The CDR3 loop spans 15 amino acids. The CDR3 nucleotides are TGTGCCAGCAGTTCGCCGGGACAGTCCCACGGGGAGCTGTTTTTT. It translates to CASSSPGQSHGELFF.

The V and J genes are TRBV6-5 and TRBJ2-3; tentative D call: TRBD2 (5 bases). The CDR3 covers 14 residues. CDR1 is MNHEY, CDR2 SVGAGI, per germline. V lost 0 bases, J lost 8 bases, and 12 bases lay in between. The CDR3 coding sequence is TGTGCCAGCAGTTACTCGGGAGACCCGCCTACGCAGTATTTT. Translated, it gives CASSYSGDPPTQYF.

Concerning this clone itself: This sample also contains other DNA sequences that code for the same CDR3. This chain joins TRBV15 and TRBJ1-4; D ambiguous. This CDR3 has 13 amino acids. Germline-derived CDR1 and CDR2 are LNHNV and YYDKDF (reference sequence). Trimming cost V 1 base and J 11 bases, with 11 bases left between them. CDR3 bases: TGTGCCACCAGCAGAGCGGGGAGATGGAAACTGTTTTTT. Translated, it gives CATSRAGRWKLFF.

This clone came up a few times. This chain connects TRBV5-5 to TRBJ2-5; 9 positions match TRBD2. The germline gives CDR1 SGHKS, CDR2 YYEKEE (reference sequence). V was clipped by 2 bases and J by 1 base; unmatched bases: 12. This CDR3 is 18 amino acids long. CDR3 region: CASSLFFRSRGGQETQYF. Written as DNA, the CDR3 is TGTGCCAGCAGCTTATTTTTTAGGTCGCGGGGGGGCCAAGAGACCCAGTACTTC.

The rearrangement links TRBV6-5 to TRBJ1-2; D ambiguous. CDR1 and CDR2 from the germline V gene are MNHEY and SVGAGI. The CDR3 runs to 13 residues. V was cut by 6 bases and J by 4 bases, with 12 bases left in between. CDR3 sequence reads: CASSNLVFYGYTF. CDR3 sequence (DNA): TGTGCCAGCAGCAACCTAGTATTCTATGGCTACACCTTC.

The chain couples TRBV7-9 to TRBJ2-5; 11 bases are shared with TRBD2. CDR3 length equals 18 residues. The germline V gene has CDR1 SEHNR and CDR2 FQNEAQ (reference sequence). V dropped 5 bases and J dropped 5; count of bases not matched to a gene: 16. In DNA form, the CDR3 reads TGTGCCAGCAGCGCAAAAACTAGCGGGGGCCCCGTGGAGGAGACCCAGTACTTC. It codes for CASSAKTSGGPVEETQYF.

The chain is built from TRBV5-1 and TRBJ2-3, with D tentatively TRBD1 (6 bases). V lost 0 bases and J lost 0, with 11 bases in between. This CDR3 region has 16 residues. CDR1 and CDR2 (germline): SGHRS, YFSETQ. The CDR3 DNA is TGCGCCAGCAGCTTGGTAGGGACAACTAGCACAGATACGCAGTATTTT. Amino acid sequence: CASSLVGTTSTDTQYF.

V gene TRBV13 combines with J gene TRBJ1-2, with D perhaps matching TRBD1 (6 bases). Trimming left V 0 bases short and J 4 bases short, with 12 bases between. Germline CDR1 reads PRHDT; CDR2 reads FYEKMQ (reference sequence). This CDR3 has 15 amino acids. CDR3 residues: CASSLGQARGYGYTF. The CDR3 DNA reads as TGTGCCAGCAGCTTAGGCCAGGCCAGGGGCTATGGCTACACCTTC.

CDR3 sequence (DNA): TGCGCCAGCAGCCAAGTGGACACGGGACTTTGGCCCCAGCATTTT. Protein: CASSQVDTGLWPQHF. The chain uses TRBV4-1 and TRBJ1-5, with TRBD1 as a possible D gene (5 bases). Germline V lookup: CDR1 MGHRA, CDR2 YSYEKL. The CDR3 loop spans 15 amino acids. V was pared by 1 base and J by 9 bases, with 16 bases between.

This sequence joins TRBV19 and TRBJ1-2; 8 bases are shared with TRBD1. Germline CDR1 LNHDA, CDR2 SQIVND (reference sequence). After removal of 1 base from V and 6 bases from J, the junction contained 7 bases not matched to a gene. The CDR3 consists of 15 residues. Here the CDR3 reads CASSIGLTGADGYTF. DNA for the CDR3: TGTGCCAGTAGTATAGGTTTGACAGGGGCGGATGGCTACACCTTC.